Shown below are 28 T cell receptor beta chains from a single sample sequenced in a study of early T cells in non-severe SARS-CoV-2 infection. TCRdb passed the 5' RACE reads through MiXCR, listing each CDR3 protein once. Among roughly 92,000 distinct CDR3 sequences listed, approximately 12% were seen once. The sample consisted of whole blood, taken at baseline. The receptor set was obtained from an adult who was a healthcare worker with PCR-confirmed SARS-CoV-2 infection or an uninfected control (not recorded which).

J is TRBJ1-5 and V is TRBV5-6; 7 bases are a match to TRBD1. This CDR3 is built from 14 residues. Germline CDR1 reads SGHDT; CDR2 reads YYEEEE. V trimming: 2 bases; J trimming: 3 bases; junction bases outside the gene matches: 2. CDR3 sequence reads: CASSFGTDNQPQHF. CDR3 nucleotide sequence: TGTGCCAGCAGCTTTGGGACAGACAATCAGCCCCAGCATTTT.

The sample holds a few counts of this clonotype. The chain couples TRBV24-1 to TRBJ2-1; 9 bases are a match to TRBD2. Per germline, CDR1 KGHDR and CDR2 SFDVKD. V lost 7 bases, J lost 8 bases, and 17 bases stayed unmatched. CDR3 length: 17 amino acids. This CDR3 reads CATSRGTSPGGDDEQFF. Here the CDR3 DNA reads TGTGCCACCAGCCGCGGGACTAGCCCAGGAGGGGACGATGAGCAGTTCTTC.

This clonotype appeared many times. V usage is TRBV27 and J usage is TRBJ1-1; D is undetermined. Germline-derived CDR1 and CDR2 are MNHEY and SMNVEV (reference sequence). V lost 6 bases to trimming and J lost 0 bases, with 2 bases between them. The length of the CDR3 is 11 residues. This CDR3 reads CASRLNTEAFF. CDR3 coding DNA: TGTGCCAGCAGGTTGAACACTGAAGCTTTCTTT.

This clonotype has more than one count but fewer than ten. One junction end disagrees with the germline gene, perhaps due to a read error. The chain uses TRBV7-7 and TRBJ2-7; 14 bases line up with TRBD2. This CDR3 spans 16 amino acids. Looked up from germline, CDR1 is SSHAT and CDR2 is FNYEAQ (reference sequence). The CDR3: CASSRGLAGGESEQYF. CDR3 DNA: TGTGCTAGCAGTAGAGGACTAGCGGGAGGAGAATCGGAGCAGTACTTC.

This clonotype was counted only a few times. The V and J genes are TRBV5-4 and TRBJ2-3; 13 nucleotides align to TRBD2. After removal of 4 bases from V and 2 bases from J, the junction contained 7 bases not matched to a gene. CDR3 size: 17 residues. Germline CDR1 and CDR2: SGHNT and YYREEE (reference sequence). CDR3 amino acids: CASSPGGLAGVTDTQYF. CDR3 bases: TGTGCCAGCAGCCCCGGTGGACTAGCGGGGGTCACAGATACGCAGTATTTT.

This chain links TRBV7-8 with TRBJ1-4; D gene ambiguous. The germline CDR1 and CDR2 sequences are SGHVS and FQNEAQ. This CDR3 comprises 14 residues. V was pared by 0 bases and J by 4 bases, with 6 bases between. CDR3 nucleotides: TGTGCCAGCAGCTTAGCGCTCCTTAATGAAAAACTGTTTTTT. Translated, it gives CASSLALLNEKLFF.

The CDR3 here is CASTLTRGESPLHF. The CDR3 DNA is TGTGCCAGCACCCTGACTCGAGGGGAGTCACCCCTCCACTTT. The rearrangement joins TRBV6-1 to TRBJ1-6; D may be TRBD1 (5 bases). The CDR3 has 14 residues. Trimming cost V 7 bases and J 10 bases, with 17 bases left between them. Germline V CDR1 and CDR2: MNHNS, SASEGT.

This clonotype appeared a few times. The CDR3 here is CASSPTRTSGSGGEFF. DNA for the CDR3: TGTGCCAGCAGCCCCACCAGGACTAGCGGGAGTGGGGGAGAGTTCTTC. V gene TRBV7-2 combines with J gene TRBJ2-1, with 13 bases fitting TRBD2. V shed 5 bases and J 14 bases; nucleotides not matched to a gene: 15. Looked up from germline, CDR1 is SGHTA and CDR2 is FQGNSA. The CDR3 has 16 residues.

This chain links TRBV5-6 with TRBJ2-5; 9 bases fit TRBD1. Trimming took 3 bases from V and 5 from J; bases not matched to a gene: 11. There are 16 residues in the CDR3. Per the germline V gene, CDR1 is SGHDT and CDR2 is YYEEEE. CDR3 sequence (DNA): TGTGCCAGCAGCTCAAGGGGGACAGGGTATTTTGAGACCCAGTACTTC. Translating gives CASSSRGTGYFETQYF.

This clonotype occurred many times. The chain employs TRBV11-1 and TRBJ2-2, with D tentatively TRBD1 or TRBD2 (5 bases each). There are 18 residues in the CDR3. The V end was cut by 5 bases, the J end by 3 bases, with 22 bases between. CDR1 is SGHAT and CDR2 is FQDESV in the germline V gene (reference sequence). The CDR3 reads CASSPCRGVFCDTGELFF. DNA for the CDR3: TGTGCCAGCAGCCCTTGCAGAGGGGTCTTTTGTGACACCGGGGAGCTGTTTTTT.

This clonotype was seen repeatedly, ten times or more. The V and J genes are TRBV18 and TRBJ2-7, with 11 positions matching TRBD2. The CDR3 contains 13 residues. Trimming at V came to 6 bases and at J to 5 bases, leaving 3 bases not matched to a gene. From germline, CDR1 is KGHSH and CDR2 LQKENI. CDR3 in DNA: TGTGCCAGCTCGCAGGGACTAGCGGACGAGCAGTACTTC. Translating gives CASSQGLADEQYF.

There are a few counts of this clonotype. The chain combines TRBV7-9 with TRBJ1-1; 8 bases are shared with TRBD1. The trim removed 4 bases at V and 5 bases at J, leaving 3 bases unmatched. CDR1 and CDR2 from the germline V gene are SEHNR and FQNEAQ (reference sequence). The CDR3 is 13 amino acids. The DNA of the CDR3 is TGTGCCAGCAGCTCAGGGGGCATAACTGAAGCTTTCTTT. Translated: CASSSGGITEAFF.

This clonotype was observed a few times. This sequence joins TRBV18 and TRBJ1-1; the D is unclear. The CDR3 consists of 14 residues. Per germline, CDR1 KGHSH and CDR2 LQKENI. V dropped 2 bases and J dropped 2 bases, with 9 bases sitting between them. As DNA, the CDR3 is TGTGCCAGCTCACCAGACCGGAGTAACACTGAAGCTTTCTTT. It translates to CASSPDRSNTEAFF.

This clonotype was counted only a few times. The chain recombines TRBV12-3 or TRBV12-4 with TRBJ2-1, with a possible D match to TRBD2 (6 bases). CDR3 length: 15 residues. Trimming shortened V by 4 bases and J by 1 base, and 11 bases separated the two germline ends. The CDR3 region has the DNA TGTGCCAGCAGTTCCGGGACTCCATCCTACAATGAGCAGTTCTTC. Translation gives CASSSGTPSYNEQFF.

This clonotype was seen at least ten times. The V and J genes are TRBV18 and TRBJ1-3; D is undetermined. The CDR3 extends over 14 amino acids. Trimming removed 3 bases at V and 6 bases at J, with 12 bases between. Germline V gives CDR1 KGHSH, CDR2 LQKENI. CDR3: CASSPTGPENTIYF. CDR3 bases: TGTGCCAGCTCACCCACCGGGCCGGAAAACACCATATATTTT.

This clonotype has a count of ten or more. The gene calls are TRBV10-3 and TRBJ2-7; D remains unclear. This CDR3 spans 16 amino acids. Deletions cut 0 bases from V and 3 bases from J, with 15 bases between. Germline assignment: CDR1 ENHRY and CDR2 SYGVKD. CDR3 DNA: TGTGCCATCAGTGAGTCGGGAAAAACAATCTTCTACGAGCAGTACTTC. Its translation is CAISESGKTIFYEQYF.

The rearrangement joins TRBV7-9 to TRBJ2-7, with 10 bases lining up with TRBD2. The V segment lost 5 bases and the J segment 9 bases; nucleotides outside the gene matches: 4. The germline gives CDR1 SEHNR, CDR2 FQNEAQ (reference sequence). The CDR3 is 12 residues long. DNA of the CDR3: TGTGCCAGCAGCGCTGGACTAGCGGCGCAGTACTTC. It specifies CASSAGLAAQYF.

The sample holds a few counts of this clonotype. The chain links TRBV6-6 to TRBJ2-1; a possible D gene is TRBD2 (7 bases). Germline V gene lookup returns CDR1 MNHNY and CDR2 SVGAGI (reference sequence). There are 13 residues in the CDR3. Trimming stripped 7 bases from V and 9 bases from J, with 16 bases between. The CDR3: CASTVEGGAEQFF. DNA of the CDR3: TGTGCCAGCACCGTCGAGGGGGGGGCTGAGCAGTTCTTC.

This chain connects TRBV11-3 to TRBJ2-3; D remains ambiguous. This CDR3 is 13 amino acids long. Germline V lookup: CDR1 SGHNT, CDR2 YENEEA. The V gene lost 4 bases and the J gene lost 3 bases, with 8 bases spanning the gap. DNA for the CDR3: TGTGCCAGCAGCTCGTCGGCTACAGATACGCAGTATTTT. Amino acids: CASSSSATDTQYF.

The chain has TRBV11-2 and TRBJ2-3; D unclear. The germline CDR1 and CDR2 sequences are SGHAT and FQNNGV. The CDR3 contains 12 residues. Trimming took 2 bases from V and 5 from J, leaving 5 bases between them. CDR3 bases: TGTGCCAGCAGCTTAAGAAGAGATACGCAGTATTTT. Translated: CASSLRRDTQYF. Drawing the rest from reference TRBV11-2 and TRBJ2-3, the complete variable domain is EAGVAQSPRYKIIEKRQSVAFWCNPISGHATLYWYQQILGQGPKLLIQFQNNGVVDDSQLPKDRFSAERLKGVDSTLKIQPAKLEDSAVYLCASSLRRDTQYFGPGTRLTVL.

J is TRBJ1-2 and V is TRBV5-6; D is ambiguous. Trimming removed 4 bases from V and 0 bases from J, with 13 bases in between. CDR3 length: 15 residues. Germline V CDR1 and CDR2: SGHDT, YYEEEE. The CDR3 DNA reads TGTGCCAGCAGCAGCGGGCCAAACTCTAACTATGGCTACACCTTC. This gives the protein CASSSGPNSNYGYTF.

This clonotype was seen many times. This sequence joins TRBV29-1 and TRBJ2-1; 13 nucleotides agree with TRBD2. The CDR3 consists of 14 residues. After removal of 3 bases from V and 6 bases from J, the junction contained 2 bases not matched to a gene. Per germline, CDR1 SQVTM and CDR2 ANQGSEA. The CDR3 nucleotides read TGCAGCGTTGAGGGGACTAGCGGGGCCAATGAGCAGTTCTTC. Amino acids: CSVEGTSGANEQFF.

The rearrangement joins TRBV20-1 to TRBJ1-1, with a weak D call TRBD1 (5 bases). The V end lost 2 bases, the J end lost 7 bases, and 8 bases lay between the germline ends. The germline V gene encodes CDR1 DFQATT and CDR2 SNEGSKA (reference sequence). This CDR3 contains 11 residues. Here the CDR3 DNA reads TGCAGTGCTAGAAGACAGCATGAAGCTTTCTTT. Amino acids: CSARRQHEAFF.

There are a few counts of this clonotype. V and J are TRBV4-2 and TRBJ2-5; 7 positions agree with TRBD1. V gave up 4 bases and J gave up 4 bases; unmatched junction bases: 9. Germline lookup yields CDR1 LGHNA and CDR2 YNFKEQ. The CDR3 is 15 amino acids. CDR3 nucleotides: TGTGCCAGCAGCCCAAAACAGGGGTTTTCAGAGACCCAGTACTTC. It yields the protein CASSPKQGFSETQYF.

This clonotype was counted between two and nine times. This chain uses TRBV5-6 with TRBJ2-1, with D possibly being TRBD1 or TRBD2 (5 bases each). Trimming took 3 bases from V and 10 from J, leaving 11 bases between them. This CDR3 is built from 12 residues. Per germline, CDR1 SGHDT and CDR2 YYEEEE. The CDR3 protein is CASSSHGTEQFF. CDR3 DNA sequence: TGTGCCAGCAGCTCGCATGGGACCGAGCAGTTCTTC.

This rearrangement joins TRBV10-3 to TRBJ2-7; 12 bases are shared with TRBD2. Trimming took 3 bases from V and 3 from J; bases not matched to a gene: 3. The germline V gene has CDR1 ENHRY and CDR2 SYGVKD. The CDR3 runs to 15 residues. CDR3 DNA sequence: TGTGCCATCAGTGAAGGACTAGCGGGGTACTACGAGCAGTACTTC. This translates into CAISEGLAGYYEQYF.

This chain links TRBV12-3 or TRBV12-4 with TRBJ1-1; TRBD1 agrees at 8 bases. J was trimmed by 3 bases and V by 3 bases; bases with no gene match: 3. CDR3 length equals 14 residues. CDR3: CASSFRTGHTEAFF. CDR3 DNA sequence: TGTGCCAGCAGTTTCCGGACAGGGCACACTGAAGCTTTCTTT.

In nucleotides, the CDR3 is TGCAGTGGTCAGGGGTTGAGCACTGAAGCTTTCTTT. As protein: CSGQGLSTEAFF. This chain connects TRBV29-1 to TRBJ1-1, with D perhaps matching TRBD1 (6 bases). The length of the CDR3 is 12 residues. Germline loops: CDR1 SQVTM, CDR2 ANQGSEA. The full variable domain, with the rest looked up from reference TRBV29-1 and TRBJ1-1, is SAVISQKPSRDICQRGTSLTIQCQVDSQVTMMFWYRQQPGQSLTLIATANQGSEATYESGFVIDKFPISRPNLTFSTLTVSNMSPEDSSIYLCSGQGLSTEAFFGQGTRLTVV.